This T cell receptor (beta chain) was found in a study of regulatory T cells in long-lasting Graves disease (dated by TCRdb to the early 2020s). With regard to the full study: In the newly diagnosed Graves' disease group, patients had been taking antithyroid drugs for less than 3 months. The study was conducted in China and was registered as a clinical trial. This study used TCR sequencing and RNA sequencing of peripheral blood to compare persistent Graves' disease patients against newly diagnosed Graves' disease patients. A total of 33 samples were covered by TCR sequencing, comprising approximately 13 persistent and some 20 newly diagnosed Graves' disease patients.

The library was prepared using multiplex PCR. TCRdb names Illumina HiSeq 4000 as the instrument used. TCR beta libraries were built with iRepertoire HTBI primers and Arm-PCR amplification of CDR3 regions. Before sequencing, the PCR products underwent gel purification. The authors' analysis ran thus. A total of roughly 67 TRBV and 14 TRBJ segments were identified across samples and were used for gene usage analysis of CDR3 amino acid clonotypes. COPE and FqMerger were used to merge the filtered high-quality paired reads into contigs. BLAST was used to align contigs to IMGT TRBV, TRBD and TRBJ reference genes, and CDR3 was defined according to IMGT. Highly expanded clones were defined as clonotypes with a frequency above 0.1%. Shannon entropy was used to measure repertoire diversity, and the Gini coefficient was used to measure V-J evenness. A clonotype was considered public if more than one individual shared it. TCRdb reanalyzed the raw reads on its own, using fastp at Q25 for trimming and MiXCR for clone calling, and kept in-frame beta chains. Each CDR3 protein gets just one entry, which takes the most common genes and DNA from the rows behind it. What appears here as the V and J calls and clone size reflects TCRdb's work, not the paper's. The sample contains approximately 460,000 distinct CDR3 sequences, 16% of them found a single time. Around 10% of the sample goes to the ten largest clones.

General study outcomes and caveats: Sequencing and analysis were limited to the TCR beta chain. Preferential use of TRBV28, TRBJ1-2 and TRBJ2-5 was observed in persistent disease, whereas TRBV20-1 and TRBJ2-1 were favored in newly diagnosed disease. Compared with newly diagnosed patients, patients with persistent Graves' disease had lower TCR Shannon entropy and fewer highly expanded clones, which suggests clonal expansion. Peripheral blood alone was examined, since thyroid tissue, which constituted the primary lesion, could not be accessed. More public clonotypes were shared among persistent patients (around 3,000) than among newly diagnosed patients (roughly 1,000). The authors noted that the small sample size was a limitation that may lower accuracy.

The germline V gene yields KGHSH for CDR1 and LQKENI for CDR2. V sheds 3 bases and J sheds 12 bases, leaving 14 bases between their ends. Inclusive of the bounding cysteine and phenylalanine, the CDR3 is 13 residues long. CDR3 DNA is the only sequence kept; it has 39 bases, read in frame from the first base. For this clonotype: The antigen it recognizes is unknown. The sample holds no much larger clone one base away, and base qualities are not on file.

The sample's time point label is to be understood as: newly diagnosed GD, antithyroid drugs for less than 3 months. For both TCR sequencing and RNA sequencing, RNA was extracted from PBMCs in TRIzol. Graves' disease was diagnosed according to American Thyroid Association guidelines. Patients were recruited from an endocrinology department in Xi'an, China. Each patient gave around 9 milliliters of peripheral blood, collected in an EDTA anticoagulant tube. Ficoll Paque Plus density gradient separation was used to isolate PBMCs, and no further T cell sorting was done. An Agilent 2100 Bioanalyzer and agarose gel were used to check RNA quality, while a NanoDrop 2000 measured RNA concentration. These sequences were also reported in another study, on T cells in Graves' hyperthyroidism and ophthalmopathy. Drawing on the second study: Graves' hyperthyroidism was defined as stable when no progression to ophthalmopathy occurred over 18 months of follow-up. Hyperthyroidism patients were newly diagnosed, with disease duration under 2 months, and aged 18 to 65 years. The study excluded patients with uncontrolled infections, other autoimmune diseases, pregnancy or lactation. Clinical symptoms, serum thyroxine and TRAb, thyroid ultrasound, and orbital computed tomography formed the basis for the diagnoses. The TCR CDR3 was subjected to a first round of RT-PCR using the HTBI primer set and the Qiagen OneStep RT-PCR kit. Blood samples also contained most of the expanded thyroid clonotypes (frequency above 0.001), which suggests that blood repertoires may reflect thyroid immune responses. In cross-validation, a model built on a 13 V-J signature told ophthalmopathy apart from stable hyperthyroidism with approximately 90% sensitivity and roughly 83% specificity, and in testing the same model reached 80%/75%. In validation, the model predicted progression to ophthalmopathy with 60% to 71% sensitivity and 72% to 85% specificity, a median of 6.5 months before onset. A discovery cohort of about 100 patients, approximately 45 with Graves' ophthalmopathy and 57 with stable Graves' hyperthyroidism, was used to find distinguishing TCR V-J signatures. Prospective prediction of ophthalmopathy was tested in an independent validation cohort of under 20 hyperthyroidism patients and 17 patients who later progressed to ophthalmopathy. The approximately 98 discovery patients were randomly divided into training and test sets at a 7:3 ratio. Thyroid tissue and blood T-cell repertoires from roughly 6 Graves' hyperthyroidism patients were also compared in the study. Following sampling, methimazole starting at 30 mg daily was given to hyperthyroidism patients, and high-dose intravenous methylprednisolone was given to ophthalmopathy patients. The libraries were constructed in a second round of multiplex PCR and then size-selected and purified. The libraries were sequenced on an Illumina HiSeq2000 using paired-end 100 bp reads. SOAPnuke was used to process the raw data, throwing out any read that contained adapters or uncalled bases, had a mean Phred below 15, or lacked an exact constant-primer or identifier match. High-quality paired reads were merged with COPE v1.2.5, and unique nucleotide sequences were defined as clonotypes. Clonotypes were aligned to IMGT TRBV, TRBD and TRBJ reference segments using MiTCR v1.1. The analysis was restricted to V-J combinations with a frequency above 0.0001, which together covered 99.2% of the repertoires. The TCS score was defined as the ratio of F50 (clonal expansion) to E x V (chaos), calculated using BLOSUM62-based TCRdist between CDR3 peptides within each V-J. Welch's t-statistics and random forest reduced roughly 540 V-J features to roughly 13, which were used in a naive Bayes classifier (R e1071). No statistical method was used to set the sample size in advance, and investigators knew the group allocation. The paper reports TCR Vbeta CDR3 sequencing of more than 120 peripheral blood samples: under 45 ophthalmopathy, fewer than 85 hyperthyroidism and some 17 progressor patients.

This material consisted of peripheral blood mononuclear cells (PBMCs), taken at new diagnosis, from a patient treated with antithyroid drugs. The receptor chain draws on TRBV18 and TRBJ1-4; a tentative D call is TRBD1 (5 bases match). The receptor comes from a woman aged 25 to 39 with Graves disease. Donor details come from another sample of the same person, matched by shared clones. The CDR3 sequence is CASSPETEEELFF. The sequenced DNA: TGTGCCAGCTCACCGGAGACAGAAGAAGAACTGTTTTTT. Where the CDR3 stops, the reference TRBV18 and TRBJ1-4 genes take over; the full variable domain is NAGVMQNPRHLVRRRGQEARLRCSPMKGHSHVYWYRQLPEEGLKFMVYLQKENIIDESGMPKERFSAEFPKEGPSILRIQQVVRGDSAAYFCASSPETEEELFFGSGTQLSVL.